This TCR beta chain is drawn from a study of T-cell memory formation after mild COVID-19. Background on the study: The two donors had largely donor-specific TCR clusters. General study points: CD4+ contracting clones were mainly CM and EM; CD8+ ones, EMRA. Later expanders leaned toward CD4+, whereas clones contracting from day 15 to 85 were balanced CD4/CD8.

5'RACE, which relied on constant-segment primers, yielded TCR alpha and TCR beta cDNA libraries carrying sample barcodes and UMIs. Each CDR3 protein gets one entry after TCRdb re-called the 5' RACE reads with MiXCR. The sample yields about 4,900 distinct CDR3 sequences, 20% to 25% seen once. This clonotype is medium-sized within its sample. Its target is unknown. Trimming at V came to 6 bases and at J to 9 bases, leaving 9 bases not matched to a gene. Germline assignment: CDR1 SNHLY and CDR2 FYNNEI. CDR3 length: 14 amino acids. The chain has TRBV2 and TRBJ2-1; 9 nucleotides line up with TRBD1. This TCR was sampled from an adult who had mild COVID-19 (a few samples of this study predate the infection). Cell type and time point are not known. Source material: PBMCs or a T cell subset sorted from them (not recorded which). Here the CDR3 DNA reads TGTGCCAGCAGGCCCGGGACAGGGCAGAGTGAGCAGTTCTTC. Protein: CASRPGTGQSEQFF.